This TCR beta chain was captured in a study of T cells in Graves' hyperthyroidism and ophthalmopathy (dated by TCRdb to about 2019). About the study as a whole: Peripheral blood was collected at initial diagnosis, before any treatment. A discovery cohort of about a hundred patients, about 40 with Graves' ophthalmopathy and about 58 with stable Graves' hyperthyroidism, was used to find distinguishing TCR V-J signatures. Prospective prediction of ophthalmopathy was tested in an independent validation cohort consisting of some 18 hyperthyroidism patients and approximately 16 patients who later progressed to ophthalmopathy. The 75 to 100 discovery patients were randomly split 7:3 into training and test sets. In addition, the study compared T-cell repertoires in thyroid tissue and in blood from six Graves' hyperthyroidism patients. After blood sampling, hyperthyroidism patients were treated with methimazole at a starting dose of 30 mg daily, and ophthalmopathy patients were treated with high-dose intravenous methylprednisolone. According to the paper, TCR Vbeta CDR3 sequencing was carried out on around 140 peripheral blood samples, which came from under 50 ophthalmopathy, 70 to 80 hyperthyroidism and roughly 17 progressor patients. Results the study describes overall, beyond this receptor: During validation, the model predicted progression to ophthalmopathy a median of around 6 months ahead of onset, with around 71% sensitivity and under 85% specificity. Sample size was not statistically predetermined, and blinding of investigators to group allocation was not performed. In cross-validation, a model built on a 13 V-J signature told ophthalmopathy apart from stable hyperthyroidism with 85% to 90% sensitivity and roughly 82% specificity, and in testing the same model reached 80%/75%. Most expanded thyroid clonotypes (frequency above 0.001) were also detected in blood, a finding suggesting that blood repertoires may reflect thyroid immune responses.

Ophthalmopathy patients had moderately to severely active disease, with a Clinical Activity Score of 3 or more, a NOSPECS grade of 4 or more, and a disease duration of less than 3 months. Patients with uncontrolled infections, other autoimmune diseases, pregnancy or lactation were excluded. Diagnoses were based on clinical symptoms, serum thyroxine and TRAb, thyroid ultrasound and orbital computed tomography. Ficoll-Paque density gradient centrifugation was used to isolate PBMCs from 8 to 10 ml of fresh peripheral blood. Trizol reagent was used to extract total RNA, and RNA quality was then checked on an Agilent 2100 Bioanalyzer. TCR beta CDR3 regions were amplified from RNA transcripts. For the first round of RT-PCR on the TCR CDR3, the HTBI primer set was used together with the Qiagen OneStep RT-PCR kit. A second multiplex PCR round built the libraries, followed by size selection and purification. Paired-end sequencing of the libraries was performed with 100 bp reads on an Illumina HiSeq2000. Turning to the authors' computational methods: SOAPnuke was used to process the raw data, throwing out any read that contained adapters or uncalled bases, had a mean Phred below 15, or lacked an exact constant-primer or identifier match. COPE v1.2.5 was used to merge the high-quality paired reads, and each unique nucleotide sequence was defined as a clonotype. MiTCR v1.1 was used to align clonotypes to the IMGT TRBV, TRBD and TRBJ reference segments. The analysis included only V-J combinations with a frequency above 0.0001, which together covered approximately 99% of the repertoires. The TCS score was defined as F50 (clonal expansion) divided by E x V (chaos), with BLOSUM62-based TCRdist calculated between CDR3 peptides within each V-J. Welch's t-statistics and random forest reduced fewer than 550 V-J features to roughly 13, which were used in a naive Bayes classifier (R e1071). TCRdb passed the public sequencing reads through fastp at Q25 and MiXCR, retaining productive beta sequences. For every CDR3 protein sequence, its rows merge into one entry that carries the most common genes and DNA. The V and J calls shown here were made by TCRdb, not taken from the authors' results. The sample table records hundreds of thousands of distinct CDR3 sequences; approximately 14% of these occur just once. The ten largest clones represent roughly 19% of the sample.

About this clonotype: Its antigen remains undetermined. Qualities for individual bases were not recorded, and no much larger clone is one base off.

The sequence was collected from an older woman with Graves' ophthalmopathy. The sequencing input was blood.

The DNA sequence follows: TGTGCCAGCAGAGCCAGGACAGGGGCCTCCTCCGGGCAGTACTTC. Its protein product is CASRARTGASSGQYF. This receptor chain uses TRBV2 and TRBJ2-7, and 9 junctional nucleotides match TRBD1. Taken from the germline V gene, the CDR1 and CDR2 loops are SNHLY and FYNNEI. Reading from cysteine to phenylalanine, the CDR3 counts 15 amino acids. Of all the DNA, just the CDR3 is kept, 45 bases in frame from base 1. Compared with germline, V lacks 6 bases and J lacks 9 bases; bases without a gene match: 15.